These 2 T cell receptor beta chains were all obtained from the same sample, sequenced in a study of blood T cell repertoires in COVID-19. The data were produced by immunoSEQ multiplex PCR, yet TCRdb's version contains in-frame clones alone and is incomplete. The table records about 28,000 clones, over 70% of them present only once. The sequenced sample was peripheral blood. All receptors come from a man aged 65-85 years with active COVID-19.

V gene TRBV4-1 combines with J gene TRBJ2-3; TRBD2 matches 8 bases. The germline V gene encodes CDR1 MGHRA and CDR2 YSYEKL. The CDR3 consists of 15 residues. After removal of 4 bases from V and 0 bases from J, the junction contained 3 bases not matched to a gene. For the CDR3, the DNA is TGCGCCAGCAGCCTTAGACTAGCGAGCACAGATACGCAGTATTTT. Its protein is CASSLRLASTDTQYF.

CDR3 sequence: CATSDIGGTNYGYTF. The CDR3 DNA reads as TGTGCCACCAGTGACATCGGAGGGACTAACTATGGCTACACCTTC. The chain has TRBV24-1 and TRBJ1-2; D is uncertain. The CDR3 runs to 15 residues. In germline, CDR1 is KGHDR, CDR2 SFDVKD. Trimming took off 4 bases at V and 0 bases at J, with 11 bases between the two ends.